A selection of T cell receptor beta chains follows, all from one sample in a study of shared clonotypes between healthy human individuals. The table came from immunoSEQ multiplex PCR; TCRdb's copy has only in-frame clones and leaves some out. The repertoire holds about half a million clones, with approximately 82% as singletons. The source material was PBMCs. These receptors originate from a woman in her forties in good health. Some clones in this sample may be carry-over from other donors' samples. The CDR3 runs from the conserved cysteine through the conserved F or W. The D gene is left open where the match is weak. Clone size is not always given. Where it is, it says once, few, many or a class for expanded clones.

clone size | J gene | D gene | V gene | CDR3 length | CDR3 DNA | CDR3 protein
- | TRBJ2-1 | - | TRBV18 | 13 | TGTGCCAGCTCTGGCGGAAGCTACAATGAGCAGTTCTTC | CASSGGSYNEQFF
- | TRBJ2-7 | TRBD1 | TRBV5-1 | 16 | TGCGCCAGCAGCTTGGTTTTCAGGGGGCCTCCCTACGAGCAGTACTTC | CASSLVFRGPPYEQYF
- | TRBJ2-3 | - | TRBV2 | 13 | TGTGCCAGCGGAGCGGTTAGCACAGATACGCAGTATTTT | CASGAVSTDTQYF
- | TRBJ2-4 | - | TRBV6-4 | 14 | TGTGCCAGCAGTGAAGGGGGGGGAGTAGACATTCAGTACTTC | CASSEGGGVDIQYF
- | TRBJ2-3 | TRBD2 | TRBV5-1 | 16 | TGCGCCAGCAGCAAGGATAGCGGGACCCCCACAGATACGCAGTATTTT | CASSKDSGTPTDTQYF
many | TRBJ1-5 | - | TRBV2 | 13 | TGTGCCAGCAGTGAGCTCGTGGGGCAGCCCCAGCATTTT | CASSELVGQPQHF
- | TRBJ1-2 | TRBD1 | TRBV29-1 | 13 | TGCAGCGTTGAAGGAGGGGGCGGCTATGGCTACACCTTC | CSVEGGGGYGYTF
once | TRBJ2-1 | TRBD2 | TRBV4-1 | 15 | TGCGCCAGCAGCACTAGCGGGAGGGCCAACAATGAGCAGTTCTTC | CASSTSGRANNEQFF
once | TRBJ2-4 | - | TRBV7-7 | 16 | TGTGCCAGCAGCCGTTTGCAGGGGTCCTCCAAAAACATTCAGTACTTC | CASSRLQGSSKNIQYF
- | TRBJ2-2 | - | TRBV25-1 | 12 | TGTGCCAGCAGTGACAGGGCCGGGGAGCTGTTTTTT | CASSDRAGELFF
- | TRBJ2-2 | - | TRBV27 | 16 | TGTGCCAGCAGTTTAGAGTCAGGGTGGGGCACCGGGGAGCTGTTTTTT | CASSLESGWGTGELFF
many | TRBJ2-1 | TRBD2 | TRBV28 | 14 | TGTGCCAGCAGTTCCCCTAGCGGGAGGAGAGAGCAGTTCTTC | CASSSPSGRREQFF
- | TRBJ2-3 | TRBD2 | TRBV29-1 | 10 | TGCAGCGGGGAGACTAGCCGGCAGTATTTT | CSGETSRQYF
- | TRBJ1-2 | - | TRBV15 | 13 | TGTGCCACCAGCAGAGTCGGGAATTCTGGCTACACCTTC | CATSRVGNSGYTF
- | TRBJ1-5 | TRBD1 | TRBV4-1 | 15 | TGCGCCAGCAGACGAGATCAGGGGGCGAATCAGCCCCAGCATTTT | CASRRDQGANQPQHF
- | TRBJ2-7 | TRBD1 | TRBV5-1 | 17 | TGCGCCAGCAGCTTGGAAGGGGGCGCTTCTTTAATCTACGAGCAGTACTTC | CASSLEGGASLIYEQYF
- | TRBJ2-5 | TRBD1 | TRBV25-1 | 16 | TGTGCCAGCAGTGAATATGGACAGGGATTACAAGAGACCCAGTACTTC | CASSEYGQGLQETQYF
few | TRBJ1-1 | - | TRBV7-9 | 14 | TGTGCCAGCAGCTTACAGGGGACGAACACTGAAGCTTTCTTT | CASSLQGTNTEAFF
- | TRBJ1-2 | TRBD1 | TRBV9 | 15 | TGTGCCAGCAGCGGAGGGACAGTGGTTAACTATGGCTACACCTTC | CASSGGTVVNYGYTF
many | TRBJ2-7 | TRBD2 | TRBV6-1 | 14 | TGTGCCAGCAGTGGGAGCGGGAGGGCCTGGGAGCAGTACTTC | CASSGSGRAWEQYF
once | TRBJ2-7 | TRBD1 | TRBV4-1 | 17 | TGCGCCAGCAGCCAAGATCCAGGCGGGACAGGGGAGACCGAGCAGTACTTC | CASSQDPGGTGETEQYF
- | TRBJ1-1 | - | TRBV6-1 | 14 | TGTGCCAGCACCCTCGGCTCCGCGAACACTGAAGCTTTCTTT | CASTLGSANTEAFF
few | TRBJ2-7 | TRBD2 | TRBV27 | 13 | TGTGCCAGCAGTCCACCCGAGCGGGGTAAGCAGTACTTC | CASSPPERGKQYF
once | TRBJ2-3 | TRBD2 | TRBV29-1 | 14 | TGCAGCGTTTCTCTCGGGACTAGAACAGATACGCAGTATTTT | CSVSLGTRTDTQYF
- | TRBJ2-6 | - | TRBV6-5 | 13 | TGTGCCTGTCGGAGCTCTGGGGCCAACGTCCTGACTTTC | CACRSSGANVLTF
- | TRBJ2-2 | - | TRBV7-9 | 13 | TGTGCCAGCAGCTCCAGACAAGTCGGGGAGCTGTTTTTT | CASSSRQVGELFF
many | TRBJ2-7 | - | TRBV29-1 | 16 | TGCAGCGTTGACTTATCGATTCCGGGACGAACTTACGAGCAGTACTTC | CSVDLSIPGRTYEQYF
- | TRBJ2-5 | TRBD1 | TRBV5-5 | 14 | TGTGCCAGCAGCTTGAGACAGGGACAAGAGACCCAGTACTTC | CASSLRQGQETQYF
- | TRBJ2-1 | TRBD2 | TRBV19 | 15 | TGTGCCAGTAGTATAACGGGAGGGCCGTCCAATGAGCAGTTCTTC | CASSITGGPSNEQFF
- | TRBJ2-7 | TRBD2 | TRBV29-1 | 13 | TGCAGCGCTGCGGGAGTCCTGGCCTACGAGCAGTACTTC | CSAAGVLAYEQYF
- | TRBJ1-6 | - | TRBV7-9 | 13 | TGTGCCAGCAGCGATCAGGGGAATTCACCCCTCCACTTT | CASSDQGNSPLHF
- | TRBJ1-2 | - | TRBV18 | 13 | TGTGCCAGCTCACACCGACAGGATGAAGGCTACACCTTC | CASSHRQDEGYTF